The 13 T cell receptor beta chains below were found in one sample sequenced in a study of cytomegalovirus exposure and HLA in healthy donors. PCR used 60 Vbeta primers and 13 Jbeta primers. Assay: immunoSEQ multiplex PCR; the TCRdb copy retains only in-frame clones and omits some. The table records roughly 120,000 clones, approximately 71% of them present only once. Sequenced: PBMCs. The origin of the receptors is a woman in her 70s in good health and CMV-seropositive.

This clone appeared once. The chain is built from TRBV6-5 and TRBJ2-7, with 8 nucleotides matching TRBD1. The CDR3 is 13 residues long. With 6 bases clipped from V and 2 bases from J, the junction kept 3 bases outside the gene matches. CDR1 and CDR2 (germline): MNHEY, SVGAGI. CDR3 amino acids: CASSRQGPYEQYF. The CDR3 DNA sequence: TGTGCCAGCAGCCGACAGGGGCCCTACGAGCAGTACTTC.

About this clone itself: The same CDR3 also results from other DNA sequences found in this sample. The chain joins TRBV14 to TRBJ1-1, with D perhaps TRBD1 (6 bases). Germline V gene sequence: CDR1 SGHDN, CDR2 FVKESK. Trimming pared 6 bases from V and 1 base from J, leaving 12 bases between. This CDR3 is 14 amino acids long. The chain's CDR3 is CASRPTGSNTEAFF. CDR3 bases: TGTGCCAGCAGGCCCACAGGGTCGAACACTGAAGCTTTCTTT.

The chain links TRBV10-1 to TRBJ2-6, with TRBD2 as a possible D gene (5 bases). Trimming removed 0 bases at V and 2 bases at J, with 11 bases between. The CDR3 runs 17 residues. CDR1 is WNHNN, CDR2 SYGVQD, per germline (reference sequence). Here the CDR3 DNA reads TGCGCCAGCAGTGAGTCTGGACTCTCCCCTGGGGCCAACGTCCTGACTTTC. It codes for CASSESGLSPGANVLTF.

The V gene is TRBV7-6, the J gene TRBJ1-5; the D is unclear. The length of the CDR3 is 17 residues. Germline V gene sequence: CDR1 SGHVS, CDR2 FNYEAQ. V was pared by 2 bases and J by 0 bases, with 14 bases between. The CDR3 sequence: CASSLMSSTDSNQPQHF. In DNA form, the CDR3 reads TGTGCCAGCAGCTTAATGTCCTCAACAGATAGCAATCAGCCCCAGCATTTT.

This clone turned up a few times. V and J are TRBV23-1 and TRBJ2-7, with 9 bases aligning to TRBD1. TRBV23-1 carries the ORF label, with uncertain function. V lost 4 bases to trimming and J lost 5 bases; unmatched junction nucleotides: 6. The CDR3 length is 14 residues. In DNA form, the CDR3 reads TGCGCCAGCAGTCCTCCCCGGACAGGGGACGAGCAGTACTTC. Residues: CASSPPRTGDEQYF.

The V call is TRBV6-4, the J call TRBJ2-3; D possibly corresponds to TRBD2 (5 bases). Germline V CDR1 and CDR2: MRHNA, SNTAGT. V was clipped by 2 bases and J by 2 bases, with 11 bases between them. The CDR3 runs 15 residues. As DNA, the CDR3 is TGTGCCAGCAGTGACGCCGCTAGCACCACAGATACGCAGTATTTT. Translation gives CASSDAASTTDTQYF.

This chain uses TRBV27 with TRBJ1-6; 8 bases agree with TRBD1. V trimming: 2 bases; J trimming: 9 bases; junction bases outside the gene matches: 6. The CDR3 has 15 residues. From germline, CDR1 is MNHEY and CDR2 SMNVEV (reference sequence). As DNA, the CDR3 is TGTGCCAGCAGTTTAGATCAGGGGGCATTTTCACCCCTCCACTTT. It translates to CASSLDQGAFSPLHF.

The rearrangement uses TRBV11-2 and TRBJ1-2; D possibly corresponds to TRBD1 (6 bases). Germline V gene sequence: CDR1 SGHAT, CDR2 FQNNGV. Trimming took 5 bases from V and 0 from J, leaving 13 bases between them. This CDR3 has 15 amino acids. CDR3 in amino acids: CASSGYGTPNYGYTF. CDR3 sequence (DNA): TGTGCCAGCAGCGGATACGGGACACCTAACTATGGCTACACCTTC.

The rearrangement joins TRBV30 to TRBJ2-7; 12 bases match TRBD1. Germline values: CDR1 GTSNPN, CDR2 SVGIG (reference sequence). The V and J ends lost 3 bases and 5 bases, in that order; junction bases with no gene match: 8. The CDR3 length is 15 residues. CDR3 nucleotides: TGTGCCTGGAGCGAAGGTGGGACAGGGGGCCACGAGCAGTACTTC. Its translation is CAWSEGGTGGHEQYF.

The V call is TRBV5-1, the J call TRBJ1-1; 10 bases map to TRBD1. The CDR3 extends over 16 amino acids. The V segment lost 3 bases and the J segment 3 bases; nucleotides outside the gene matches: 8. Per germline, CDR1 SGHRS and CDR2 YFSETQ. This CDR3 reads CASSSRQGASDTEAFF. The CDR3 DNA reads as TGCGCCAGCAGCTCAAGACAGGGGGCGTCTGACACTGAAGCTTTCTTT.

The chain joins TRBV7-2 to TRBJ1-5; no reliable D call. Trimming left V 4 bases short and J 0 bases short, with 10 bases between. The CDR3 covers 15 residues. Germline CDR1 reads SGHTA; CDR2 reads FQGNSA. The CDR3 DNA reads TGTGCCAGCAGCTCTAGCGGATATAGCAATCAGCCCCAGCATTTT. Encoded protein: CASSSSGYSNQPQHF.

V and J are TRBV19 and TRBJ1-2, with unresolved D. Germline V gene sequence: CDR1 LNHDA, CDR2 SQIVND (reference sequence). Trimming cost V 6 bases and J 3 bases, with 11 bases left between them. This CDR3 region has 13 residues. In DNA form, the CDR3 reads TGTGCCAGTAGCGATACAGCAGACTATGGCTACACCTTC. Amino acid sequence: CASSDTADYGYTF. Filled out from reference TRBV19 and TRBJ1-2, the complete variable domain reads DGGITQSPKYLFRKEGQNVTLSCEQNLNHDAMYWYRQDPGQGLRLIYYSQIVNDFQKGDIAEGYSVSREKKESFPLTVTSAQKNPTAFYLCASSDTADYGYTFGSGTRLTVV.

This sequence joins TRBV4-3 and TRBJ2-1; TRBD2 matches at 12 bases. In germline, CDR1 is LGHNA, CDR2 YSLEER. CDR3 length equals 17 residues. The junction had 9 bases not matched to a gene; V was cut back by 2 bases and J by 7 bases. The CDR3 DNA is TGCGCCAGCAGCCAATTCTCACTAGCGGGGGGCTTAAATGAGCAGTTCTTC. Protein: CASSQFSLAGGLNEQFF.